This T cell receptor (beta chain) is drawn from a study of post-analysis software for immune sequencing data. This clonotype was observed a single time. Its antigen is unidentified. TCR beta libraries were prepared from cDNA with unique molecular identifiers. TCRdb reprocessed the PCR reads with MiXCR, giving one entry per CDR3 protein. The repertoire has 170,000 or so distinct CDR3 sequences, approximately 30% of them found once; the top ten carry approximately 1.4%. Trimming cost V 5 bases and J 11 bases; bases outside gene matches: 3. Per germline, CDR1 SGHTA and CDR2 FQGNSA. The CDR3 runs 13 residues. Findings and limits, study-wide: The study found significantly lower normalized Chao1 diversity in multiple sclerosis patients than in controls. Five TRBV segments occurring more often in patients than controls included TRBV5-6, TRBV5-1 and TRBV20-1.

The receptor was isolated from a girl aged 5-17 years with multiple sclerosis. V usage is TRBV7-2 and J usage is TRBJ2-3, with 14 bases that match TRBD2. The sample was blood. The CDR3 protein is CASSRGLAGEQYF. The CDR3 region has the DNA TGTGCCAGCAGCCGGGGACTAGCGGGGGAGCAGTATTTT.